What follows are 11 T cell receptor beta chains derived from one specimen sequenced in a study of T cell changes during pregnancy in multiple sclerosis. The table came from immunoSEQ multiplex PCR; TCRdb's copy has only in-frame clones and leaves some out. The table records roughly 30,000 clones, approximately 90% of them present only once. Specimen: CD8+ T cells from peripheral blood mononuclear cells, collected after pregnancy. Receptors were obtained from a female donor with multiple sclerosis, enrolled in a pregnancy study.

V usage is TRBV7-9 and J usage is TRBJ2-5, with a possible D match to TRBD2 (5 bases). From germline, CDR1 is SEHNR and CDR2 FQNEAQ (reference sequence). The CDR3 is made up of 14 amino acids. Deletions cut 2 bases from V and 4 bases from J, with 11 bases between. The CDR3 DNA follows: TGTGCCAGCAGCTTACCAGCGGTAGGAGAGACCCAGTACTTC. Translating gives CASSLPAVGETQYF.

The V and J genes are TRBV11-2 and TRBJ2-1; D may be TRBD2 (5 bases). In germline, CDR1 is SGHAT, CDR2 FQNNGV. The length of the CDR3 is 15 residues. V was clipped by 2 bases and J by 2 bases, with 10 bases between them. DNA of the CDR3: TGTGCCAGCAGCTTAAGGAGCGGACCCTACAATGAGCAGTTCTTC. Encoded protein: CASSLRSGPYNEQFF.

The CDR3 region is CSVRQGVGYNEQFF. The CDR3 DNA is TGCAGCGTTAGACAGGGCGTGGGTTACAATGAGCAGTTCTTC. The V and J genes are TRBV29-1 and TRBJ2-1; 7 positions match TRBD1. CDR1 and CDR2 (germline): SQVTM, ANQGSEA. CDR3 length equals 14 residues. J lost 4 bases, V lost 5 bases, and 8 bases had no gene match.

The chain employs TRBV27 and TRBJ2-7, with D possibly being TRBD2 (5 bases). Trimming stripped 6 bases from V and 3 bases from J, with 15 bases between. The CDR3 is 14 amino acids. The germline V gene encodes CDR1 MNHEY and CDR2 SMNVEV (reference sequence). CDR3 DNA: TGTGCCAGCAGACCCCTTGAGGGCATCTACGAGCAGTACTTC. This encodes CASRPLEGIYEQYF.

This clone was seen once. This rearrangement joins TRBV27 to TRBJ2-5; the match to TRBD1 covers 8 bases. The J call is uncertain, as TRBJ2-7 better fits the DNA end. The CDR3 length is 14 residues. Germline values: CDR1 MNHEY, CDR2 SMNVEV (reference sequence). Here the CDR3 DNA reads TGTGCCAGCCAGTCAAGAGACAGGGGTTACGAGCAGTACTTC. Encoded protein: CASQSRDRGYEQYF.

This clone was recorded only once. This chain's CDR3 is CASSDSGGAVNEQFF. The CDR3 DNA reads as TGTGCCAGCAGTGACTCGGGGGGGGCGGTTAATGAGCAGTTCTTC. The chain combines TRBV6-4 with TRBJ2-1; D is possibly TRBD2 (7 bases). This CDR3 is built from 15 residues. V was clipped by 0 bases and J by 7 bases, with 13 bases between them. Per the germline V gene, CDR1 is MRHNA and CDR2 is SNTAGT.

V gene TRBV7-8 combines with J gene TRBJ2-3, with TRBD1 identical over 7 bases. CDR1 and CDR2 from the germline V gene are SGHVS and FQNEAQ. The CDR3 runs 17 residues. J was trimmed by 4 bases and V by 0 bases; bases with no gene match: 10. The chain's CDR3 is CASSLASGGQGADTQYF. For the CDR3, the DNA is TGTGCCAGCAGCTTAGCAAGTGGGGGCCAGGGGGCAGATACGCAGTATTTT.

This clone has just one count. The V call is TRBV27, the J call TRBJ2-1, with TRBD2 matching over 7 bases. V lost 10 bases, J lost 6 bases, and 9 bases stayed unmatched. Germline V gene lookup returns CDR1 MNHEY and CDR2 SMNVEV (reference sequence). This CDR3 comprises 13 residues. The DNA for the CDR3 is TGTGCCACACTGGGGTGGGGGGGCAATGAGCAGTTCTTC. This gives the protein CATLGWGGNEQFF.

This chain joins TRBV13 and TRBJ2-7, with TRBD1 identical over 8 bases. The V segment lost 1 base and the J segment 5 bases; nucleotides outside the gene matches: 4. The CDR3 covers 14 residues. The germline V gene encodes CDR1 PRHDT and CDR2 FYEKMQ (reference sequence). The CDR3 sequence is CASSLEDRDDEQYF. For the CDR3, the DNA is TGTGCCAGCAGCTTAGAGGACAGGGACGACGAGCAGTACTTC.

The rearrangement joins TRBV6-4 to TRBJ2-7; D might be TRBD1 (6 bases). From germline, CDR1 is MRHNA and CDR2 SNTAGT. CDR3 length equals 13 residues. With 0 bases removed from V and 7 bases from J, the gap between germline ends came to 10 bases. The CDR3, as DNA: TGTGCCAGCAGTGACTCACCACAGGGAGAGCAGTACTTC. Its protein product is CASSDSPQGEQYF.

The genes are TRBV5-1 and TRBJ2-1; 7 positions match TRBD1. V shed 0 bases, J shed 5 bases, and the junction held 11 bases outside the gene matches. The CDR3 has 17 residues. Germline lookup yields CDR1 SGHRS and CDR2 YFSETQ. The CDR3 DNA reads TGCGCCAGCAGCTTGGCCGGTTCCGGGACAGTTAACAATGAGCAGTTCTTC. This codes for CASSLAGSGTVNNEQFF. Full variable domain (outside the CDR3, taken from reference TRBV5-1 and TRBJ2-1): KAGVTQTPRYLIKTRGQQVTLSCSPISGHRSVSWYQQTPGQGLQFLFEYFSETQRNKGNFPGRFSGRQFSNSRSEMNVSTLELGDSALYLCASSLAGSGTVNNEQFFGPGTRLTVL.